Below, 25 T cell receptor beta chains from the same sample are listed, as sequenced in a study of spatial heterogeneity in lung cancer. The time point was: blood at routine non-recurrence follow-up after resection. TCRdb fed the 5' RACE reads into MiXCR, producing one record per CDR3 protein. This table holds 55,000 to 75,000 distinct CDR3 sequences, nearly 9% found once. Sequencing used PBMCs, obtained at follow-up. These TCRs come from a female donor with early-stage non-small cell lung cancer.

This clonotype was counted many times. The J gene is TRBJ2-5, the V gene TRBV7-9; no firm D call. The length of the CDR3 is 10 residues. CDR1 and CDR2 (germline): SEHNR, FQNEAQ (reference sequence). Trimming removed 8 bases at V and 5 bases at J, with 6 bases between. CDR3 loop: CASGVETQYF. The CDR3 DNA reads TGTGCCAGCGGGGTGGAGACCCAGTACTTC.

CDR3 in DNA: TGTGCCAGCTCACCCCGAGAGGACCAAGAGACCCAGTACTTC. This sequence encodes CASSPREDQETQYF. The rearrangement uses TRBV18 and TRBJ2-5; D remains ambiguous. Trimming shortened V by 3 bases and J by 0 bases, and 8 bases separated the two germline ends. Germline values: CDR1 KGHSH, CDR2 LQKENI. This CDR3 comprises 14 residues.

The genes are TRBV19 and TRBJ1-5; no firm D call. The germline V gene has CDR1 LNHDA and CDR2 SQIVND (reference sequence). The V end lost 3 bases, the J end lost 4 bases, and 10 bases lay between the germline ends. CDR3 size: 14 residues. This chain's CDR3 is CASSISRSNQPQHF. CDR3 in DNA: TGTGCCAGTAGTATTTCGCGAAGTAATCAGCCCCAGCATTTT.

A few counts support this clonotype. This sequence joins TRBV28 and TRBJ1-2; D unclear. This CDR3 has 12 residues. With 8 bases removed from V and 1 base from J, the gap between germline ends came to 8 bases. Per the germline V gene, CDR1 is MDHEN and CDR2 is SYDVKM. CDR3 nucleotides: TGTGCCAGCGCAGGCCTTAACTATGGCTACACCTTC. This sequence encodes CASAGLNYGYTF.

This clonotype was found many times. The chain employs TRBV21-1 and TRBJ2-1; TRBD1 reflects the table's D call only, with no check against the DNA. TRBV21-1 counts as a pseudogene. The CDR3 is 17 residues long. The CDR3 DNA reads as TGTGCCAGCAGCAAACTCGGGGCTCGGACGTTCTACAATGAGCAGTTCTTC. Its translation: CASSKLGARTFYNEQFF.

This chain connects TRBV15 to TRBJ2-3; TRBD1 matches 9 bases. This CDR3 is built from 15 residues. From germline, CDR1 is LNHNV and CDR2 YYDKDF (reference sequence). The V and J ends lost 5 bases and 8 bases, in that order; junction bases with no gene match: 11. CDR3 nucleotide sequence: TGTGCCACCAGCCCTCGGACAGGGGATAAGGGTACGCAGTATTTT. It is translated as CATSPRTGDKGTQYF.

This clonotype was observed many times. The chain is built from TRBV3-1 and TRBJ2-5; D unclear. Trimming removed 4 bases from V and 2 bases from J, with 11 bases in between. CDR3 length: 14 amino acids. Germline V gives CDR1 LGHDT, CDR2 YNNKEL (reference sequence). The DNA of the CDR3 is TGTGCCAGCAGCCGCAGGACGGTACAAGAGACCCAGTACTTC. It yields the protein CASSRRTVQETQYF.

This clonotype was detected many times. The rearrangement uses TRBV5-4 and TRBJ2-5, with 9 bases matching TRBD2. Germline V lookup: CDR1 SGHNT, CDR2 YYREEE (reference sequence). The CDR3 spans 15 residues. The V segment lost 2 bases and the J segment 3 bases; nucleotides outside the gene matches: 5. CDR3 nucleotides: TGTGCCAGCAGCTTTAGCCCTAGCGGGGAAGAGACCCAGTACTTC. This gives the protein CASSFSPSGEETQYF.

Ten or more counts support this clonotype. J is TRBJ2-7 and V is TRBV6-2 or TRBV6-3; the match to TRBD2 covers 9 bases. V shed 7 bases, J shed 1 base, and the junction held 8 bases outside the gene matches. From germline, CDR1 is MNHEY and CDR2 SVGEGT. This CDR3 contains 15 residues. CDR3 DNA sequence: TGTGCCAGCAACATAGCGGGAGACGTTTCCTACGAGCAGTACTTC. This encodes CASNIAGDVSYEQYF.

A note on this clonotype: With a much larger clone just one base away, this may be a read error. The chain has TRBV28 and TRBJ2-7, with D perhaps matching TRBD1 or TRBD2 (5 bases each). Trimming stripped 7 bases from V and 2 bases from J, with 12 bases between. The CDR3 runs to 13 residues. CDR1 and CDR2 (germline): MDHEN, SYDVKM. CDR3 DNA sequence: TGTGCCAGCAACCCCGGGGCTACCTACGAGCAGTACTTC. It translates to CASNPGATYEQYF.

This clonotype was found many times. The V and J genes are TRBV12-3 or TRBV12-4 and TRBJ2-3; D remains ambiguous. V was trimmed by 5 bases and J by 1 base, leaving 10 bases between them. The CDR3 is 14 amino acids. The CDR3 bases are TGTGCCAGCAGTCCCAGGATCGGCACAGATACGCAGTATTTT. Its translation: CASSPRIGTDTQYF.

This clonotype was recorded at least ten times. J is TRBJ2-1 and V is TRBV20-1; the D is unclear. The length of the CDR3 is 14 residues. Germline V gene data show CDR1 as DFQATT and CDR2 as SNEGSKA (reference sequence). Trimming stripped 5 bases from V and 5 bases from J, with 16 bases between. As DNA, the CDR3 is TGCAGTGCTGCCCCCATTAGGCTGAACAATGAGCAGTTCTTC. It yields the protein CSAAPIRLNNEQFF.

The chain employs TRBV6-5 and TRBJ2-1, with D unclear. The CDR3 has 13 amino acids. Germline CDR1 reads MNHEY; CDR2 reads SVGAGI. The V end was cut by 6 bases, the J end by 7 bases, with 13 bases between. The CDR3 DNA sequence: TGTGCCAGCAGAGGTGGCGGCTCGAATGAGCAGTTCTTC. This translates into CASRGGGSNEQFF.

This clonotype came up many times. V is TRBV5-1 and J is TRBJ1-1; D uncertain. Germline V lookup: CDR1 SGHRS, CDR2 YFSETQ. There are 15 residues in the CDR3. V gave up 4 bases and J gave up 0 bases, with 13 bases separating them. The CDR3: CASSPFREMNTEAFF. The DNA for the CDR3 is TGCGCCAGCAGCCCGTTTCGGGAGATGAACACTGAAGCTTTCTTT.

This chain links TRBV20-1 with TRBJ1-2; TRBD1 aligns across 7 bases. The CDR3 runs to 12 residues. V lost 4 bases and J lost 6; bases outside the gene matches: 5. CDR1 and CDR2 (germline): DFQATT, SNEGSKA (reference sequence). The CDR3 DNA is TGCAGTGCTATTACAGGGGTTAATGGCTACACCTTC. Translation gives CSAITGVNGYTF.

This clonotype came up many times. The chain combines TRBV6-2 or TRBV6-3 with TRBJ2-7; D is unclear. CDR3 size: 14 residues. Germline loops: CDR1 MNHEY, CDR2 SVGEGT. Trimming took off 2 bases at V and 0 bases at J, with 8 bases between the two ends. The CDR3 DNA is TGTGCCAGCAGTTACAACGGGCCCTCCTACGAGCAGTACTTC. Protein: CASSYNGPSYEQYF.

This rearrangement joins TRBV12-3 or TRBV12-4 to TRBJ1-1, with D possibly being TRBD1 (5 bases). Deletions cut 6 bases from V and 5 bases from J, with 19 bases between. The CDR3 is 15 residues long. This CDR3 reads CASSPDTVLGTEAFF. The CDR3 region has the DNA TGTGCCAGCAGCCCGGACACGGTTTTAGGGACTGAAGCTTTCTTT.

This clonotype showed up many times. The chain links TRBV24-1 to TRBJ2-2; no definite D call. V dropped 5 bases and J dropped 0 bases, with 9 bases sitting between them. The CDR3 length is 15 residues. The germline gives CDR1 KGHDR, CDR2 SFDVKD. CDR3 DNA: TGTGCCACCAGTGGCCGGGCTCCGAACACCGGGGAGCTGTTTTTT. Its protein is CATSGRAPNTGELFF.

The chain employs TRBV19 and TRBJ1-2; TRBD1 is a possible D gene (5 bases). V lost 6 bases, J lost 5 bases, and 31 bases lay in between. The CDR3 sequence is 19 residues long. Germline assignment: CDR1 LNHDA and CDR2 SQIVND (reference sequence). CDR3 region: CASSLEGVSGTPNAYGYTF. The CDR3 nucleotides are TGTGCCAGTAGCCTCGAAGGGGTTTCGGGGACCCCCAACGCTTATGGCTACACCTTC.

Notes on this clonotype: A single base separates this from a much larger clone, so it may be a read error. V and J are TRBV28 and TRBJ2-1, with a tentative D call TRBD2 (5 bases). The CDR3 runs 13 residues. From germline, CDR1 is MDHEN and CDR2 SYDVKM. CDR3 sequence reads: CAHLARSSNGQFF. The CDR3 bases are TGTGCCCATCTAGCACGTTCCTCCAATGGGCAGTTCTTC.

This clonotype was seen at least ten times. This chain links TRBV11-2 with TRBJ2-3, with D possibly matching TRBD2 (6 bases). The CDR3 length is 17 residues. The germline gives CDR1 SGHAT, CDR2 FQNNGV. V dropped 3 bases and J dropped 2 bases, with 18 bases sitting between them. The CDR3 reads CASSFTSGQEHTDTQYF. CDR3 bases: TGTGCCAGCAGCTTTACGAGCGGGCAGGAGCACACAGATACGCAGTATTTT.

This clonotype was counted only a few times. One end of the junction fails to match germline, which may point to a read error. The genes are TRBV7-7 and TRBJ2-1, with D perhaps matching TRBD1 or TRBD2 (5 bases each). Germline CDR1 is SSHAT and CDR2 is FNYEAQ (reference sequence). This CDR3 region has 13 residues. The CDR3 is CASSFGTNNEQFF. The CDR3 bases are TGTGCTAGCAGCTTTGGGACCAACAATGAGCAGTTCTTC. The full variable domain, rest sourced from reference TRBV7-7 and TRBJ2-1, is GAGVSQSPRYKVTKRGQDVTLRCDPISSHATLYWYQQALGQGPEFLTYFNYEAQPDKSGLPSDRFSAERPEGSISTLTIQRTEQRDSAMYRCASSFGTNNEQFFGPGTRLTVL.

The chain recombines TRBV15 with TRBJ2-1; the D gene is possibly TRBD2 (6 bases). V was trimmed by 6 bases and J by 6 bases, leaving 21 bases between them. CDR1 is LNHNV, CDR2 YYDKDF, per germline (reference sequence). The CDR3 has 16 amino acids. CDR3 nucleotides: TGTGCCACCAGATGGACCGGCGGGGCGGGGTCCAATGAGCAGTTCTTC. Translating gives CATRWTGGAGSNEQFF.

V and J are TRBV7-9 and TRBJ2-1; no clear D. V lost 5 bases and J lost 3, with 11 bases in between. The V gene's germline CDR1 is SEHNR and CDR2 FQNEAQ (reference sequence). The CDR3 runs to 14 residues. DNA of the CDR3: TGTGCCAGCAGCGGGCTTCTGGACTACAATGAGCAGTTCTTC. As protein: CASSGLLDYNEQFF.

The chain is built from TRBV5-5 and TRBJ2-7; D unresolved. V was shortened by 4 bases and J by 5 bases, with 10 bases between the two germline ends. The germline CDR1 and CDR2 sequences are SGHKS and YYEKEE (reference sequence). The CDR3 is made up of 12 amino acids. The CDR3, as DNA: TGTGCCAGCAGCCCTAATCTTGACGAGCAGTACTTC. Translated: CASSPNLDEQYF.